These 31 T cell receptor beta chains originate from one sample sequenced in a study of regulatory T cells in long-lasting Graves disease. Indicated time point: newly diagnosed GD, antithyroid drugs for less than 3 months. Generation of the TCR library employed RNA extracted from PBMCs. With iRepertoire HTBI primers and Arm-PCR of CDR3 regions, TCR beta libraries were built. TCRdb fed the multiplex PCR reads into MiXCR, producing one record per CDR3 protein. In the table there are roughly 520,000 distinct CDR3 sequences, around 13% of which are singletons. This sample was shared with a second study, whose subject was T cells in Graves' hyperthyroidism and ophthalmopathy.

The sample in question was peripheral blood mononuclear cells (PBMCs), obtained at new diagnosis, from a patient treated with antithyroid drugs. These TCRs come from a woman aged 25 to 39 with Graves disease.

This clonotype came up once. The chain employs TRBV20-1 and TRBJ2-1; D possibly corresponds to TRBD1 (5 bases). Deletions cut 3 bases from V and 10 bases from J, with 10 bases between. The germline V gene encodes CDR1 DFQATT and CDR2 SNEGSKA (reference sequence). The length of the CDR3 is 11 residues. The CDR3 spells CSASGAVEQFF. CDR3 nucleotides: TGCAGTGCTAGTGGGGCGGTAGAGCAGTTCTTC.

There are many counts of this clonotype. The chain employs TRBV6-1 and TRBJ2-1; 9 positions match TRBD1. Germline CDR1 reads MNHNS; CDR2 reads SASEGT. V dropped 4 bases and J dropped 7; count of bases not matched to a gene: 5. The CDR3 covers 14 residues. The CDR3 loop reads CASSVNRGPNEQFF. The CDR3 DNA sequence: TGTGCCAGCAGTGTCAACAGGGGGCCAAATGAGCAGTTCTTC.

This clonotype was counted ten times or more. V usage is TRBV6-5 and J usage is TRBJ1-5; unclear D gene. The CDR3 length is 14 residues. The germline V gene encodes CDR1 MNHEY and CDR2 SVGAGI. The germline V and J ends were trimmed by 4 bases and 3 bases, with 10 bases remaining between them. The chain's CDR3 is CASSSPAYNQPQHF. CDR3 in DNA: TGTGCCAGCAGTTCCCCAGCCTACAATCAGCCCCAGCATTTT.

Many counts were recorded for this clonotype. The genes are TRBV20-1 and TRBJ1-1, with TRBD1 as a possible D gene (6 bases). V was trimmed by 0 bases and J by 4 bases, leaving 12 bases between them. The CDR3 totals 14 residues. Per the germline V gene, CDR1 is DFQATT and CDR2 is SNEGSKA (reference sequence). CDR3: CSARDSQGITEAFF. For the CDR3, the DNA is TGCAGTGCTAGAGACTCGCAGGGGATCACTGAAGCTTTCTTT.

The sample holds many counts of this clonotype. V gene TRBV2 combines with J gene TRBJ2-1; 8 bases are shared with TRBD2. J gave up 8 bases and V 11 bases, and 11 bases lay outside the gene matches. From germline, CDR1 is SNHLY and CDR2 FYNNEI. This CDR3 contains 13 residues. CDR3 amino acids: CAGEGLVADEQFF. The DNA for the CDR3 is TGTGCCGGAGAGGGACTAGTGGCCGATGAGCAGTTCTTC.

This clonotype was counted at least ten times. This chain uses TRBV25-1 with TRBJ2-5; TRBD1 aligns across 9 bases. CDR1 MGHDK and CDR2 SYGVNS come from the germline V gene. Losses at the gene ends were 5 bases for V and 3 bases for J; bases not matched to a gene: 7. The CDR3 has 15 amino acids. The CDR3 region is CASSLWTGVEETQYF. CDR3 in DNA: TGTGCCAGCAGTTTATGGACAGGGGTCGAAGAGACCCAGTACTTC.

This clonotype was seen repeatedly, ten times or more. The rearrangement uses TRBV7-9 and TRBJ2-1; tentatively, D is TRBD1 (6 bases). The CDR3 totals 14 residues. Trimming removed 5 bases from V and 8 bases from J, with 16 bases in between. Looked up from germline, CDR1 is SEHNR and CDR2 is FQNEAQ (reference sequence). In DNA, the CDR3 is TGTGCCAGCAGCCAACGCTACAGGGTACATGAGCAGTTCTTC. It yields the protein CASSQRYRVHEQFF. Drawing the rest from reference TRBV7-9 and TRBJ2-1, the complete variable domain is DTGVSQNPRHKITKRGQNVTFRCDPISEHNRLYWYRQTLGQGPEFLTYFQNEAQLEKSRLLSDRFSAERPKGSFSTLEIQRTEQGDSAMYLCASSQRYRVHEQFFGPGTRLTVL.

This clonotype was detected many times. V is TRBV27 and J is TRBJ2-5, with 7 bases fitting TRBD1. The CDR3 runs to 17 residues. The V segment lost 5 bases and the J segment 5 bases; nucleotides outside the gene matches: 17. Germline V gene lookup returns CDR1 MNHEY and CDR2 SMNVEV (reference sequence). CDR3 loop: CASSRKSTGFGVETQYF. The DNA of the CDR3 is TGTGCCAGCAGTCGAAAATCGACAGGGTTTGGGGTGGAGACCCAGTACTTC.

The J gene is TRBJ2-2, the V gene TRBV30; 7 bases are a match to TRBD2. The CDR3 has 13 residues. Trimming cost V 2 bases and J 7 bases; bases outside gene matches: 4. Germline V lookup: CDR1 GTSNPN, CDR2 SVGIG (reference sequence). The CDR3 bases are TGTGCCTGGAGTCCCGGGGGGAGCGGGGAGCTGTTTTTT. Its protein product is CAWSPGGSGELFF. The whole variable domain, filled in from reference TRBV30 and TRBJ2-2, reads SQTIHQWPATLVQPVGSPLSLECTVEGTSNPNLYWYRQAAGRGLQLLFYSVGIGQISSEVPQNLSASRPQDRQFILSSKKLLLSDSGFYLCAWSPGGSGELFFGEGSRLTVL.

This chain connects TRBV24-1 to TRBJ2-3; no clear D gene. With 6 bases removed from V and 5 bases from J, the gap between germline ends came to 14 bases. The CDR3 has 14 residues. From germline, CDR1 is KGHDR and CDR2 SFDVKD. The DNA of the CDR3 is TGTGCCACCAGTTCCCGGGCTCCTGGAGATACGCAGTATTTT. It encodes CATSSRAPGDTQYF.

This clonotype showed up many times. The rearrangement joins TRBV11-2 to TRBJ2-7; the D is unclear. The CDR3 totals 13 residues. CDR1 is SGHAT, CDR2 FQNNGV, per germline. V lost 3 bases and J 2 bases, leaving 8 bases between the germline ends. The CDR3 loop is CASSFSSAYEQYF. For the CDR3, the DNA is TGTGCCAGCAGCTTCAGCAGTGCCTACGAGCAGTACTTC.

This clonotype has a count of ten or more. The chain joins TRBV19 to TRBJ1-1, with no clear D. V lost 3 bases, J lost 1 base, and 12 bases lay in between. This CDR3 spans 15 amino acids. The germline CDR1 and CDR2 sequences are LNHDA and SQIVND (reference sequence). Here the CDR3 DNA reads TGTGCCAGTAGTATCTTAGGGAAGGGGAACACTGAAGCTTTCTTT. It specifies CASSILGKGNTEAFF.

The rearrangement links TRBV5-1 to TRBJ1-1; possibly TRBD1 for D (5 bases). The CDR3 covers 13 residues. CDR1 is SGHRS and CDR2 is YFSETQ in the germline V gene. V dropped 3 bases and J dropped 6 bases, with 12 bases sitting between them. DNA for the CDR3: TGCGCCAGCAGCTCTGGGGGGAGGGCTGAAGCTTTCTTT. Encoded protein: CASSSGGRAEAFF.

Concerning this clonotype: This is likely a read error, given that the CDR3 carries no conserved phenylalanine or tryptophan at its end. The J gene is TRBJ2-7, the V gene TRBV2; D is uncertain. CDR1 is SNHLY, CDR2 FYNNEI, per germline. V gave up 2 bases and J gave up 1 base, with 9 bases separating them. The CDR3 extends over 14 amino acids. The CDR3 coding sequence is TGTGCCAGCAGTGAAATACTGGGATCCTACGAGCAGTACTCC. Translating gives CASSEILGSYEQYS.

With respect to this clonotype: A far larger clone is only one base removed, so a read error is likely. CDR3 sequence: CASSPQDYNVQFF. The DNA for the CDR3 is TGTGCCAGCAGCCCTCAGGACTACAATGTGCAGTTCTTC. V is TRBV11-2 and J is TRBJ2-4; perhaps TRBD2 as D (6 bases). The J call is uncertain, as TRBJ2-1 better fits the DNA end. There are 13 residues in the CDR3. Germline V gives CDR1 SGHAT, CDR2 FQNNGV.

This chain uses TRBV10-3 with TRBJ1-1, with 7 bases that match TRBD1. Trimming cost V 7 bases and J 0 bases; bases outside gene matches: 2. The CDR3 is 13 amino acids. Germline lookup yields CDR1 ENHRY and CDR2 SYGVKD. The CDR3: CAIKGQMNTEAFF. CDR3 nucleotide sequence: TGTGCCATCAAGGGACAGATGAACACTGAAGCTTTCTTT.

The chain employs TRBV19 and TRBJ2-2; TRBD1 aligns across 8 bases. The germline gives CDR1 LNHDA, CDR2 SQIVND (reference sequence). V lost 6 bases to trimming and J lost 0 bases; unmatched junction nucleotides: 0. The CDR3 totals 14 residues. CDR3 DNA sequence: TGTGCCAGTAGGGACAGGGCGAACACCGGGGAGCTGTTTTTT. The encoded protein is CASRDRANTGELFF.

In DNA, the CDR3 is TGCGCCAGCAGCCAAGATCCAGGGACAGGGAGCGAAAAACTGTTTTTT. This gives the protein CASSQDPGTGSEKLFF. This sequence joins TRBV4-1 and TRBJ1-4, with 9 positions matching TRBD1. V was clipped by 0 bases and J by 8 bases; unmatched bases: 7. From germline, CDR1 is MGHRA and CDR2 YSYEKL. The CDR3 covers 16 residues.

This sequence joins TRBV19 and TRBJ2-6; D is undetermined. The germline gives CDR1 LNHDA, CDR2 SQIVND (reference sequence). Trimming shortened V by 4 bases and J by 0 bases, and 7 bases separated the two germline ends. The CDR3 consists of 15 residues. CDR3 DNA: TGTGCCAGTAGTACTCCCCCCTCTGGGGCCAACGTCCTGACTTTC. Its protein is CASSTPPSGANVLTF.

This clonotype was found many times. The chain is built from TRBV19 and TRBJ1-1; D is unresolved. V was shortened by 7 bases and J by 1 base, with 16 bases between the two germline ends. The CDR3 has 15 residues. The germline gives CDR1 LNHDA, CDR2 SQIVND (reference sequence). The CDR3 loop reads CASKVERAWNTEAFF. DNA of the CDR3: TGTGCCAGTAAGGTGGAGCGGGCGTGGAACACTGAAGCTTTCTTT.

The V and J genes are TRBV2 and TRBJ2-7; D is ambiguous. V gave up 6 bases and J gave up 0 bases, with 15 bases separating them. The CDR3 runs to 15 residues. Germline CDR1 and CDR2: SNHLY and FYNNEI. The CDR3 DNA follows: TGTGCCAGCAGCTTGGCAGGCGATATCTCCTACGAGCAGTACTTC. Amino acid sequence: CASSLAGDISYEQYF.

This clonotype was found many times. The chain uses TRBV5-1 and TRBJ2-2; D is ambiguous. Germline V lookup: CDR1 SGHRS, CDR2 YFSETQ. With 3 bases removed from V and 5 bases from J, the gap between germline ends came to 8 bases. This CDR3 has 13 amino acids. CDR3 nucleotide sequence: TGCGCCAGCAGCTGGGGATCTACCGGGGAGCTGTTTTTT. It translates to CASSWGSTGELFF. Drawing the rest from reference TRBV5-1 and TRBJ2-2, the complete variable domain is KAGVTQTPRYLIKTRGQQVTLSCSPISGHRSVSWYQQTPGQGLQFLFEYFSETQRNKGNFPGRFSGRQFSNSRSEMNVSTLELGDSALYLCASSWGSTGELFFGEGSRLTVL.

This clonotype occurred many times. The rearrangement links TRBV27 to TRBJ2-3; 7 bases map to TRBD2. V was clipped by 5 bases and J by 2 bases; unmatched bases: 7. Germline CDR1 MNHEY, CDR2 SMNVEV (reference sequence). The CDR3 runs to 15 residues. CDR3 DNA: TGTGCCAGCAGTGGAGAAGCGGGACCCACAGATACGCAGTATTTT. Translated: CASSGEAGPTDTQYF.

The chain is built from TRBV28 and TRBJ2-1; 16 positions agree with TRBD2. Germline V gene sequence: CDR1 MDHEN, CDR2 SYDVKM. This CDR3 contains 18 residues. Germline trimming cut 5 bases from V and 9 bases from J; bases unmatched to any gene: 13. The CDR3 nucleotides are TGTGCCAGCAGTCTTACAATGGGGACTAGCGGGAGGGGGGGTGAGCAGTTCTTC. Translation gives CASSLTMGTSGRGGEQFF.

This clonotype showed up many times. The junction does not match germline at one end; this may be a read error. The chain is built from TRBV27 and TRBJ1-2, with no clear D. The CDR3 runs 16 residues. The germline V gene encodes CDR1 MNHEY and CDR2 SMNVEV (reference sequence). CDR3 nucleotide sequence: TGTGCCAGCAGTTCCCATAACAGACTCCCTAACCATGGCTACACCTTC. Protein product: CASSSHNRLPNHGYTF.

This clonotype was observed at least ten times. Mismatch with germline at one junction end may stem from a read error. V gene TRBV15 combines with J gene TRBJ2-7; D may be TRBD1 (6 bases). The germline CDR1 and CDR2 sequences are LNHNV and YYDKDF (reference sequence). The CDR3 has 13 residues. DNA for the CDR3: TGTGCCATCAGCAGAGACAGGTCCTACGAGCAGTACTTC. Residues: CAISRDRSYEQYF.

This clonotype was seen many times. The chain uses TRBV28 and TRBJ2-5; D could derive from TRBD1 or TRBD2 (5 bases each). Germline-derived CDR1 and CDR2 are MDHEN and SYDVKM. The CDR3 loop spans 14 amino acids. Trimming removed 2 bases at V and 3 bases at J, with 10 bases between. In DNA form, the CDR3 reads TGTGCCAGCAGTTTAATACTAGGGGAAGAGACCCAGTACTTC. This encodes CASSLILGEETQYF.

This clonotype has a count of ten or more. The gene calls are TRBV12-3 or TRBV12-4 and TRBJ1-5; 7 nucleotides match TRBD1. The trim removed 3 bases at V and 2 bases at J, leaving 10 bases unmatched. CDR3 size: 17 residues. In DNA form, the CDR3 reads TGTGCCAGCAGTTTGCAGGGGGGGGGGTATGGCAATCAGCCCCAGCATTTT. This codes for CASSLQGGGYGNQPQHF.

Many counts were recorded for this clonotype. In DNA, the CDR3 is TGTGCCAGCAGCTTATACGGACGCGGACAGGGGTACTATGGCTACACCTTC. Translated: CASSLYGRGQGYYGYTF. The gene calls are TRBV7-6 and TRBJ1-2; 9 nucleotides match TRBD1. This CDR3 is 17 amino acids long. Trimming at V came to 2 bases and at J to 3 bases, leaving 10 bases not matched to a gene. Germline loops: CDR1 SGHVS, CDR2 FNYEAQ. Together with reference TRBV7-6 and TRBJ1-2, the CDR3 gives the full variable domain: GAGVSQSPRYKVTKRGQDVALRCDPISGHVSLYWYRQALGQGPEFLTYFNYEAQQDKSGLPNDRFSAERPEGSISTLTIQRTEQRDSAMYRCASSLYGRGQGYYGYTFGSGTRLTVV.

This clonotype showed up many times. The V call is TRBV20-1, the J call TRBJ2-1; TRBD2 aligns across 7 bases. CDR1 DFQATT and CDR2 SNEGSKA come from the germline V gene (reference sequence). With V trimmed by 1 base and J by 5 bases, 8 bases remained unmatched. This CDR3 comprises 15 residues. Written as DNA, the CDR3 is TGCAGTGCTAGAGGGGCTAGCGGAGCTAACAATGAGCAGTTCTTC. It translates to CSARGASGANNEQFF.

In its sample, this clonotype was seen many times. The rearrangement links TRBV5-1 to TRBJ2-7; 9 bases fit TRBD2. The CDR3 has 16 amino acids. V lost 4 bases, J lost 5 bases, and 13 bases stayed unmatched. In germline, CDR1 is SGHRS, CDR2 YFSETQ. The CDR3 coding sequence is TGCGCCAGCAGCCCGAACCCGGGACTAGCTAAGAACGAGCAGTACTTC. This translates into CASSPNPGLAKNEQYF. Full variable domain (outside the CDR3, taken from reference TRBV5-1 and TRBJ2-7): KAGVTQTPRYLIKTRGQQVTLSCSPISGHRSVSWYQQTPGQGLQFLFEYFSETQRNKGNFPGRFSGRQFSNSRSEMNVSTLELGDSALYLCASSPNPGLAKNEQYFGPGTRLTVT.